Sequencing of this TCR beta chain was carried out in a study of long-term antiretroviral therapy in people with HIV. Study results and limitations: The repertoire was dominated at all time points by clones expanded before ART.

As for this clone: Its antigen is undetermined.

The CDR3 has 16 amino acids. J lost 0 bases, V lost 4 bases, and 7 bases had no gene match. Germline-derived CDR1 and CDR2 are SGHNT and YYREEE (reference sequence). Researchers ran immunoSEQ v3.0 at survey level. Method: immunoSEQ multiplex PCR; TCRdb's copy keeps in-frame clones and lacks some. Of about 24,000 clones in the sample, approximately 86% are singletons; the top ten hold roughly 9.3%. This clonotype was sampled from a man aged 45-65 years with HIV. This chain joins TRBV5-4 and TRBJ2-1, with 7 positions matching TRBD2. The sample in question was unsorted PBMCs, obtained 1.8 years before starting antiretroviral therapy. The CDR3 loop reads CASSLGAGSSYNEQFF. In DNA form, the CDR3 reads TGTGCCAGCAGCCTTGGAGCGGGGAGCTCCTACAATGAGCAGTTCTTC.